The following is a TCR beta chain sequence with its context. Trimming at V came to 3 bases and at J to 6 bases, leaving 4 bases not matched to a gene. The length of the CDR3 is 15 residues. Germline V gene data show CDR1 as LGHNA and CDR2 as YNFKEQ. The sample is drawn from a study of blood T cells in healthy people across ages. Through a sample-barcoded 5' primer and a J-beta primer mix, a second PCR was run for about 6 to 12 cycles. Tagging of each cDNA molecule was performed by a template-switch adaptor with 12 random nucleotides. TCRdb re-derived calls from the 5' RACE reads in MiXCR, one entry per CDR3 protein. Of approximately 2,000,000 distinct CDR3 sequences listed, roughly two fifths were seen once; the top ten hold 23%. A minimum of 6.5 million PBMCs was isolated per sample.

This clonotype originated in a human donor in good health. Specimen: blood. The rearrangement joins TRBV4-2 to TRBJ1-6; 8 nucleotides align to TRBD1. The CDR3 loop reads CASSHAGQGNSPLHF. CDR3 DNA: TGTGCCAGCAGCCATGCCGGACAGGGTAATTCACCCCTCCACTTT.